The sample holds many counts of the clone carrying this T cell receptor (beta chain). Its antigen is currently unknown. The junction had 17 bases not matched to a gene; V was cut back by 5 bases and J by 9 bases. The CDR3 contains 18 residues. The germline V gene has CDR1 SGHAT and CDR2 FQNNGV. Quantitative 5'-RACE was performed with molecular barcodes, and it yielded the TCR beta libraries. From the 5' RACE reads, TCRdb called clonotypes with MiXCR, one entry per CDR3 protein. The sample lists approximately 190,000 distinct CDR3 sequences, 13% occurring once. This sample was included in a study of CD8 T cells in ankylosing spondylitis. Regarding the study as a whole: Reportedly, matched ankylosing spondylitis synovial fluid was significantly enriched for disease-linked clones. Peripheral blood held disease-linked clones only at relatively low frequency, and these were CD8+.

The sample taken for sequencing was blood, either unsorted or a sorted T cell fraction (not recorded which). This TCR was recovered from a female donor with ankylosing spondylitis or in good health (not recorded which). The rearrangement links TRBV11-2 to TRBJ2-3; 13 nucleotides match TRBD2. The CDR3 here is CASSLTTSGRALFGTQYF. CDR3 nucleotide sequence: TGTGCCAGCAGCCTGACAACTAGCGGGAGGGCCTTGTTCGGAACGCAGTATTTT. Drawing the rest from reference TRBV11-2 and TRBJ2-3, the complete variable domain is EAGVAQSPRYKIIEKRQSVAFWCNPISGHATLYWYQQILGQGPKLLIQFQNNGVVDDSQLPKDRFSAERLKGVDSTLKIQPAKLEDSAVYLCASSLTTSGRALFGTQYFGPGTRLTVL.